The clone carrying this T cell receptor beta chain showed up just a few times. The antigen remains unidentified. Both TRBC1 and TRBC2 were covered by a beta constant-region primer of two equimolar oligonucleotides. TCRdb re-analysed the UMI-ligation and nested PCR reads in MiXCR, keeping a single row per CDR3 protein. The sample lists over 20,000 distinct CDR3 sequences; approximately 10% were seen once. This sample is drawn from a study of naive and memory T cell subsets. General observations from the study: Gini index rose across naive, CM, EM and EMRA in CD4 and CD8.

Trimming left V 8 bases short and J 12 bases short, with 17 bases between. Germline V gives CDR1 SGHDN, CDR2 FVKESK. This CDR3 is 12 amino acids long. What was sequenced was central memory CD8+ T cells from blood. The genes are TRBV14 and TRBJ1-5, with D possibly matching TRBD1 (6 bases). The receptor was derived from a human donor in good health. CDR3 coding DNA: TGTGCCAGCTCAGAAGGGGGGCGGTTCCAGCATTTT. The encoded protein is CASSEGGRFQHF.